These 27 T cell receptor beta chains originate from one sample sequenced in a study of beta chain features in type 1 diabetes. Notes on the study in general: Type 1 diabetes patients had moderately but significantly shorter TCRB CDR3s in all four CD4+ subsets.

Reverse transcribing all isolated RNA meant expressed TCRB transcripts were sequenced. Method: immunoSEQ multiplex PCR; TCRdb's copy keeps in-frame clones and lacks some. The top ten hold approximately 0.011% of the sample, which has approximately 360,000 clones, roughly 12% seen once. These receptors' antigens are unknown. The specimen was naive CD4+ T cells from blood. The source is a woman between 18 and 30 years old with type 1 diabetes.

J is TRBJ1-5 and V is TRBV28; 9 bases match TRBD1. CDR1 and CDR2 from the germline V gene are MDHEN and SYDVKM. With V trimmed by 6 bases and J by 5 bases, 11 bases remained unmatched. The CDR3 covers 16 residues. The CDR3 DNA reads TGTGCCAGCAGCCTTCCGGGACAGGGATCGTATCAGCCCCAGCATTTT. Translated, it gives CASSLPGQGSYQPQHF.

The V call is TRBV7-9, the J call TRBJ2-3, with a weak D call TRBD2 (6 bases). This CDR3 region has 18 residues. The germline CDR1 and CDR2 sequences are SEHNR and FQNEAQ (reference sequence). Deletions cut 0 bases from V and 0 bases from J, with 16 bases between. CDR3 coding DNA: TGTGCCAGCAGCTTAGCCCCCATTAGCGGTCTTAGCACAGATACGCAGTATTTT. This translates into CASSLAPISGLSTDTQYF.

This clone was seen a handful of times. The chain's CDR3 is CASSQVGSGDYNEQFF. The CDR3 region has the DNA TGCGCCAGCAGCCAAGTTGGTAGCGGGGACTACAATGAGCAGTTCTTC. The chain employs TRBV4-3 and TRBJ2-1; 8 positions agree with TRBD2. Germline assignment: CDR1 LGHNA and CDR2 YSLEER. V lost 1 base to trimming and J lost 3 bases; unmatched junction nucleotides: 5. This CDR3 has 16 residues.

This clone turned up a few times. This chain uses TRBV11-3 with TRBJ1-2; 10 nucleotides match TRBD1. There are 15 residues in the CDR3. The germline gives CDR1 SGHNT, CDR2 YENEEA. After removal of 5 bases from V and 6 bases from J, the junction contained 9 bases not matched to a gene. In DNA form, the CDR3 reads TGTGCCAGCAGCGTCCCGGGACAGGGGAGTAATGGCTACACCTTC. It encodes CASSVPGQGSNGYTF.

This clone has more than one count but fewer than ten. This chain links TRBV30 with TRBJ2-1; no reliable D call. The CDR3 consists of 11 residues. CDR1 and CDR2 from the germline V gene are GTSNPN and SVGIG (reference sequence). V lost 1 base and J 9 bases, leaving 7 bases between the germline ends. The CDR3 protein is CAWSGPSEQFF. The CDR3 DNA sequence: TGTGCCTGGAGTGGGCCCAGTGAGCAGTTCTTC.

This clone was counted a few times. V usage is TRBV7-2 and J usage is TRBJ1-1; the D gene is possibly TRBD1 (6 bases). Germline V gene data show CDR1 as SGHTA and CDR2 as FQGNSA. The ends were cut back, 7 bases at V and 4 bases at J, with 10 bases in the middle. This CDR3 has 12 residues. Here the CDR3 reads CASTYRVTEAFF. Written as DNA, the CDR3 is TGTGCCAGCACTTACAGGGTCACTGAAGCTTTCTTT.

The V gene is TRBV5-1, the J gene TRBJ2-6; D may be TRBD2 (5 bases). The length of the CDR3 is 15 residues. Looked up from germline, CDR1 is SGHRS and CDR2 is YFSETQ. V shed 4 bases and J shed 0 bases, with 8 bases lying between them. In DNA, the CDR3 is TGCGCCAGCAGCATGGGGAGCTCTGGGGCCAACGTCCTGACTTTC. Its translation: CASSMGSSGANVLTF.

This clone was seen more than once but under ten times. The chain carries TRBV13 and TRBJ2-7, with TRBD1 identical over 7 bases. The CDR3 has 12 residues. Germline CDR1 PRHDT, CDR2 FYEKMQ (reference sequence). The V and J ends lost 5 bases and 9 bases, in that order; junction bases with no gene match: 7. DNA for the CDR3: TGTGCCAGCAGCGGGGCAGGGGGTGTGCAGTACTTC. As protein: CASSGAGGVQYF.

The chain recombines TRBV13 with TRBJ1-1; D ambiguous. The V end was cut by 0 bases, the J end by 5 bases, with 10 bases between. CDR1 and CDR2 from the germline V gene are PRHDT and FYEKMQ (reference sequence). The CDR3 loop spans 14 amino acids. CDR3 DNA sequence: TGTGCCAGCAGCTTAGGGGTGGTCGGGACTGAAGCTTTCTTT. Translating gives CASSLGVVGTEAFF.

This clone was observed a single time. The chain joins TRBV7-2 to TRBJ1-2; D unresolved. The V gene lost 0 bases and the J gene lost 7 bases, with 9 bases spanning the gap. Germline V gives CDR1 SGHTA, CDR2 FQGNSA. The CDR3 runs to 13 residues. CDR3 DNA sequence: TGTGCCAGCAGCTTAGCGGGGAGCTCTGGCTACACCTTC. This translates into CASSLAGSSGYTF.

This clone was seen more than once but under ten times. The chain has TRBV9 and TRBJ2-6; the match to TRBD2 covers 11 bases. Germline V gene lookup returns CDR1 SGDLS and CDR2 YYNGEE. The V and J ends lost 2 bases and 1 base, in that order; junction bases with no gene match: 5. CDR3 size: 18 residues. CDR3 bases: TGTGCCAGCAGCGTTCGACTAGCGGGACAGTCTGGGGCCAACGTCCTGACTTTC. This encodes CASSVRLAGQSGANVLTF.

The sample holds a few counts of this clone. CDR3 DNA sequence: TGTGCCAGCAGCGTAGCTGGAGGGGACATTCAGTACTTC. This codes for CASSVAGGDIQYF. The chain employs TRBV9 and TRBJ2-4, with D perhaps TRBD2 (6 bases). The germline gives CDR1 SGDLS, CDR2 YYNGEE. Between the trimmed V and J ends, which lost 0 bases and 8 bases, there was a span of 9 bases. The CDR3 runs 13 residues.

This clone was recorded a few times. The DNA for the CDR3 is TGTGCCAGCAGCTTATCACTAGGGTTTTACGAGCAGTACTTC. This translates into CASSLSLGFYEQYF. J is TRBJ2-7 and V is TRBV11-2, with D maybe TRBD2 (5 bases). The CDR3 is made up of 14 amino acids. Germline CDR1 is SGHAT and CDR2 is FQNNGV. The V end was cut by 2 bases, the J end by 4 bases, with 12 bases between. Combining the CDR3 with reference TRBV11-2 and TRBJ2-7 gives the whole variable domain EAGVAQSPRYKIIEKRQSVAFWCNPISGHATLYWYQQILGQGPKLLIQFQNNGVVDDSQLPKDRFSAERLKGVDSTLKIQPAKLEDSAVYLCASSLSLGFYEQYFGPGTRLTVT.

The chain recombines TRBV6-6 with TRBJ2-1; 7 bases are a match to TRBD2. Trimming removed 8 bases from V and 7 bases from J; junction bases left unmatched: 5. Germline V lookup: CDR1 MNHNY, CDR2 SVGAGI (reference sequence). The length of the CDR3 is 12 residues. CDR3 nucleotides: TGTGCCAGCTTTCCGGGGGGAAATGAGCAGTTCTTC. Translated, it gives CASFPGGNEQFF.

J is TRBJ2-2 and V is TRBV4-3; 10 bases agree with TRBD1. The V gene end was trimmed by 5 bases and the J gene end by 10 bases; junction bases not matched to a gene: 16. This CDR3 is built from 17 residues. Germline CDR1 reads LGHNA; CDR2 reads YSLEER. For the CDR3, the DNA is TGCGCCAGCAGCATCAGACCCCGGGACAGGGGTCCAGAGGAGCTGTTTTTT. It codes for CASSIRPRDRGPEELFF.

The V call is TRBV2, the J call TRBJ1-2; D is perhaps TRBD1 (6 bases). With 4 bases removed from V and 8 bases from J, the gap between germline ends came to 11 bases. The V gene's germline CDR1 is SNHLY and CDR2 FYNNEI. CDR3 length: 12 residues. The CDR3 loop reads CASSVTGRGYTF. The CDR3 DNA follows: TGTGCCAGCAGTGTAACAGGGCGCGGCTACACCTTC.

This rearrangement joins TRBV7-6 to TRBJ1-3; perhaps TRBD1 as D (5 bases). The V end was cut by 3 bases, the J end by 0 bases, with 15 bases between. The V gene's germline CDR1 is SGHVS and CDR2 FNYEAQ. This CDR3 has 17 residues. The DNA for the CDR3 is TGTGCCAGCAGCTTGGTTATAGGGGCCCCCTCTGGAAACACCATATATTTT. It translates to CASSLVIGAPSGNTIYF. The complete variable domain, with remaining parts taken from reference TRBV7-6 and TRBJ1-3, reads GAGVSQSPRYKVTKRGQDVALRCDPISGHVSLYWYRQALGQGPEFLTYFNYEAQQDKSGLPNDRFSAERPEGSISTLTIQRTEQRDSAMYRCASSLVIGAPSGNTIYFGEGSWLTVV.

This chain connects TRBV30 to TRBJ2-7, with D tentatively TRBD1 (5 bases). In germline, CDR1 is GTSNPN, CDR2 SVGIG (reference sequence). The CDR3 contains 11 residues. The V and J ends lost 5 bases and 2 bases respectively, with 7 bases between them. CDR3 DNA sequence: TGTGCCTGGGCAGGGCCCTACGAGCAGTACTTC. It encodes CAWAGPYEQYF.

The chain has TRBV10-2 and TRBJ2-7; 12 bases align to TRBD2. Germline lookup yields CDR1 WSHSY and CDR2 SAAADI. The CDR3 contains 15 residues. The V segment lost 5 bases and the J segment 3 bases; nucleotides outside the gene matches: 5. CDR3 coding DNA: TGCGCCAGCAGTCCCGGGACTAGCGGGTTCTACGAGCAGTACTTC. This sequence encodes CASSPGTSGFYEQYF.

This clone was counted once. The chain employs TRBV14 and TRBJ2-1, with D possibly TRBD2 on 6 matching bases. The V end lost 4 bases, the J end lost 8 bases, and 18 bases lay between the germline ends. The germline V gene has CDR1 SGHDN and CDR2 FVKESK. This CDR3 is 15 amino acids long. The CDR3 bases are TGTGCCAGCAGCCCCCTCGGGACTCCCCGACATGAGCAGTTCTTC. It specifies CASSPLGTPRHEQFF. Full variable domain (remainder filled in from reference TRBV14 and TRBJ2-1): EAGVTQFPSHSVIEKGQTVTLRCDPISGHDNLYWYRRVMGKEIKFLLHFVKESKQDESGMPNNRFLAERTGGTYSTLKVQPAELEDSGVYFCASSPLGTPRHEQFFGPGTRLTVL.

The V call is TRBV19, the J call TRBJ2-5; TRBD1 agrees at 9 bases. Germline V gene lookup returns CDR1 LNHDA and CDR2 SQIVND (reference sequence). The J segment lost 4 bases and the V segment lost 6 bases, leaving 6 bases of the junction unmatched. This CDR3 spans 14 amino acids. In DNA, the CDR3 is TGTGCCAGTAGAGCGGACAGGGGTGGAGAGACCCAGTACTTC. It encodes CASRADRGGETQYF.

The sample holds a few counts of this clone. The V call is TRBV29-1, the J call TRBJ1-2, with 7 bases identical to TRBD1. This CDR3 comprises 15 residues. V trimming: 7 bases; J trimming: 4 bases; junction bases outside the gene matches: 15. The V gene's germline CDR1 is SQVTM and CDR2 ANQGSEA. The CDR3 region is CSERDSLVGLYGYTF. The CDR3 DNA follows: TGCAGCGAACGGGACAGCCTCGTCGGGCTCTATGGCTACACCTTC.

This clone was found a few times. The chain combines TRBV9 with TRBJ2-7; D gene uncertain. CDR3 length equals 13 residues. CDR1 is SGDLS and CDR2 is YYNGEE in the germline V gene. The V end was cut by 0 bases, the J end by 2 bases, with 6 bases between. Here the CDR3 reads CASSVDSAYEQYF. The CDR3 nucleotides are TGTGCCAGCAGCGTAGACAGTGCCTACGAGCAGTACTTC.

This clone showed up just a few times. The V and J genes are TRBV7-2 and TRBJ1-5; no definite D call. V shed 1 base and J shed 9 bases, with 7 bases lying between them. Germline CDR1 is SGHTA and CDR2 is FQGNSA. The CDR3 runs 12 residues. The CDR3 is CASSLGRRPQHF. The CDR3 DNA reads TGTGCCAGCAGCTTAGGGAGACGGCCCCAGCATTTT.

This clone was seen only a few times. The V call is TRBV7-3, the J call TRBJ2-3; 8 bases are shared with TRBD2. V shed 2 bases, J shed 3 bases, and the junction held 7 bases outside the gene matches. Looked up from germline, CDR1 is SGHTA and CDR2 is FQGTGA. The CDR3 extends over 16 amino acids. The CDR3 coding sequence is TGTGCCAGCAGCTTACCGGGACTAGGTGGGACAGATACGCAGTATTTT. Its translation: CASSLPGLGGTDTQYF.

The J gene is TRBJ2-3, the V gene TRBV20-1; no definite D call. The CDR3 runs 10 residues. The germline gives CDR1 DFQATT, CDR2 SNEGSKA (reference sequence). Trimming took 7 bases from V and 6 from J, leaving 8 bases between them. The CDR3 sequence is CSVSTDTQYF. CDR3 DNA sequence: TGCAGTGTATCTACGGATACGCAGTATTTT.

This clone has more than one count but fewer than ten. The chain combines TRBV10-3 with TRBJ1-5, with 9 bases lining up with TRBD1. Germline V gene lookup returns CDR1 ENHRY and CDR2 SYGVKD. V lost 2 bases, J lost 7 bases, and 3 bases stayed unmatched. This CDR3 has 14 residues. CDR3 region: CAISEGTGRQPQHF. DNA of the CDR3: TGTGCCATCAGTGAGGGGACAGGGAGACAGCCCCAGCATTTT.